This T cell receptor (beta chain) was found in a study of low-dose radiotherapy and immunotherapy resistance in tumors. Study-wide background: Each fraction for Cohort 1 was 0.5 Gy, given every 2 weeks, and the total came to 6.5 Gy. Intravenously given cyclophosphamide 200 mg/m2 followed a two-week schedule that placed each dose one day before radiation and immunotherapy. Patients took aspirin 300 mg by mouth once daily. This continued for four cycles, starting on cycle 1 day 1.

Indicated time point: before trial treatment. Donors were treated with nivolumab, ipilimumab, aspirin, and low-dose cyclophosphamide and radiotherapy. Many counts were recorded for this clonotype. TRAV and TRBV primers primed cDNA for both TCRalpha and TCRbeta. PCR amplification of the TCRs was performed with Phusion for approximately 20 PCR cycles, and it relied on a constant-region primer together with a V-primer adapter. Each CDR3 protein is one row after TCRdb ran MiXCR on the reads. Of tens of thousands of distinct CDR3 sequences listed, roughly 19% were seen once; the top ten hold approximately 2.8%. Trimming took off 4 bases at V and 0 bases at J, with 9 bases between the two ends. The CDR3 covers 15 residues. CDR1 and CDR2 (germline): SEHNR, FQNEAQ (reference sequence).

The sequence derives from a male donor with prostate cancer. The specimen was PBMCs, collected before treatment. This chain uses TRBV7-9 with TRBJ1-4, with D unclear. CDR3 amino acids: CASSSYTATNEKLFF. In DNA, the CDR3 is TGTGCCAGCAGCTCCTACACCGCAACTAATGAAAAACTGTTTTTT.